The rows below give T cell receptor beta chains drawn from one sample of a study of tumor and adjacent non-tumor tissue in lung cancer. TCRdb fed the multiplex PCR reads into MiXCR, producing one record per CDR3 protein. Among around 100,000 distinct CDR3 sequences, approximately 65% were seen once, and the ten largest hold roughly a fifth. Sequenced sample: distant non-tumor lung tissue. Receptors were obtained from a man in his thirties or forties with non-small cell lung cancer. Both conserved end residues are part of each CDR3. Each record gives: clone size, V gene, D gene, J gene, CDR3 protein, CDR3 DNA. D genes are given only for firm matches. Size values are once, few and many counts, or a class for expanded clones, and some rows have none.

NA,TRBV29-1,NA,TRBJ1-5,CSIGGKGGQPQHF,TGCAGCATTGGAGGAAAGGGGGGTCAGCCCCAGCATTTT
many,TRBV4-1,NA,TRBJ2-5,CASSQSGHAQETQYF,TGCGCCAGCAGCCAATCCGGACACGCCCAAGAGACCCAGTACTTC
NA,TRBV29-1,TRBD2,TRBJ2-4,CSVDDSGRHIQYF,TGCAGCGTCGACGACTCCGGGAGGCACATTCAGTACTTC
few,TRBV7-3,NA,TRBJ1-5,CASSLGPTQPQHF,TGTGCCAGCAGCCTCGGTCCCACTCAGCCCCAGCATTTT
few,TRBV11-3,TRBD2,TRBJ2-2,CASSLVGGDTGELFF,TGTGCCAGCAGTTTAGTTGGGGGGGACACCGGGGAGCTGTTTTTT
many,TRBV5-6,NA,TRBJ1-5,CASSLSVGPNQPQHF,TGTGCCAGCAGCTTGTCGGTGGGTCCCAATCAGCCCCAGCATTTT
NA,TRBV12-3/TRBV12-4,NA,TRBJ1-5,CASNLQAQASQHF,TGTGCCAGCAATTTGCAAGCACAGGCGTCCCAGCATTTT
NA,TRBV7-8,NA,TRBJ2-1,CASSSDGGPGRGDEQFF,TGTGCCAGCAGCTCCGATGGGGGGCCCGGGCGTGGCGATGAGCAGTTCTTC
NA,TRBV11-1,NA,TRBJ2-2,CTSSLSVGASGELFF,TGTACCAGCAGCTTATCGGTGGGGGCGTCCGGGGAGCTGTTTTTT
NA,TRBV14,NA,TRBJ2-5,CASSQFETRCF,TGTGCTAGCAGCCAATTCGAGACCCGGTGCTTC
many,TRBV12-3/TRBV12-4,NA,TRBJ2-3,CASSFGGHAQDTQYF,TGTGCCAGCAGTTTCGGGGGTCACGCCCAAGATACGCAGTATTTT
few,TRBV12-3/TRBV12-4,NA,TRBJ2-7,CASSPPHRDEQYF,TGTGCCAGCAGCCCTCCCCATAGGGATGAGCAGTACTTC
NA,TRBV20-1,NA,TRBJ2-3,CSTSTSDTQYF,TGTAGTACTAGCACGTCAGATACGCAGTATTTT
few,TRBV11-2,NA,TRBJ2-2,CASGLDLTGELFF,TGTGCTAGCGGCTTAGACCTCACCGGGGAGCTGTTTTTT
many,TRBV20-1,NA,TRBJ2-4,CSAGSGADIQYF,TGCAGTGCTGGATCCGGGGCGGACATTCAGTACTTC
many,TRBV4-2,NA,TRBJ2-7,CASSPDTAGRTYEQYF,TGTGCCAGCAGCCCCGACACGGCGGGACGAACCTACGAGCAGTACTTC
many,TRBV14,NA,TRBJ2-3,CASSLVGRMDTQYF,TGTGCCAGCAGCTTAGTCGGGCGTATGGATACGCAGTATTTT
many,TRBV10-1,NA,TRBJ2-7,CASSEGHEQYF,TGCGCCAGCAGTGAGGGCCACGAGCAGTACTTC
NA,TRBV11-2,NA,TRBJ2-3,CASSLDLGHRTDTQYF,TGTGCCAGCAGCTTAGATCTGGGACACAGAACAGATACGCAGTATTTT
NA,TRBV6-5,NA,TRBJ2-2,CASSYARPTGTSHTGELFF,TGTGCCAGCAGTTACGCAAGACCTACCGGGACCTCACACACCGGGGAGCTGTTTTTT
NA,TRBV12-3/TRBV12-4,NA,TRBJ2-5,CVSRRISEETQYF,TGTGTCAGCAGGCGGATTAGCGAAGAGACCCAGTACTTC
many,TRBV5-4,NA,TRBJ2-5,CASSSGTTQETQYF,TGTGCCAGCTCCTCCGGGACAACACAAGAGACCCAGTACTTC
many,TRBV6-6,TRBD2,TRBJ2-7,CASSPYPGTNVYEQYF,TGTGCCAGCAGCCCCTACCCCGGGACTAACGTCTACGAGCAGTACTTC
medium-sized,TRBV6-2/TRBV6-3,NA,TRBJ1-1,CASSPGLEAFF,TGTGCCAGCAGCCCTGGGCTGGAAGCTTTCTTT
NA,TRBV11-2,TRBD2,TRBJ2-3,CTNSLGLADTDTHYF,TGTACCAACAGCCTCGGACTAGCGGACACAGATACGCACTATTTT
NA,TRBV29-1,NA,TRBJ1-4,CIAQGRGNEKPFF,TGCATCGCCCAGGGGCGGGGTAATGAAAAACCGTTTTTT
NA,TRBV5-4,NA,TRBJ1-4,CDGSFGPGSTNEKLFF,TGTGACGGCAGCTTTGGTCCGGGATCAACTAATGAAAAACTGTTTTTT
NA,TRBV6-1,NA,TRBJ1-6,CATLFGDNSPLHF,TGTGCCACCCTTTTTGGGGACAATTCACCCCTCCACTTT
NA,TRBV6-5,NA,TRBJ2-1,CASSDTNASEQFF,TGTGCCAGCAGCGACACTAACGCGAGTGAACAGTTCTTC
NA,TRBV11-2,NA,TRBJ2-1,CASRPWIGHYNEQFF,TGTGCCAGCCGCCCCTGGATAGGCCACTACAATGAGCAATTCTTC
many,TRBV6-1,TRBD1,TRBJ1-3,CASVPLGQENTIYF,TGTGCCAGTGTGCCTCTCGGACAGGAAAACACCATATATTTT
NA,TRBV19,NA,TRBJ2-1,CASRTGPAMNEQFF,TGTGCCAGTAGGACGGGCCCCGCGATGAATGAGCAGTTCTTC
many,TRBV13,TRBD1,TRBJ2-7,CASSSRDRGSYEQYF,TGTGCCAGCAGCTCGAGGGACAGGGGTTCGTACGAGCAGTACTTC
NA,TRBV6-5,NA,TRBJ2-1,CASSSGEGAVHEQFF,TGTGCCAGCAGTTCCGGAGAGGGAGCAGTCCATGAGCAGTTCTTC
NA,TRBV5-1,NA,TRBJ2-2,CASRPTRNTGELFF,TGCGCCAGTCGCCCGACTAGGAACACCGGGGAGCTGTTTTTT